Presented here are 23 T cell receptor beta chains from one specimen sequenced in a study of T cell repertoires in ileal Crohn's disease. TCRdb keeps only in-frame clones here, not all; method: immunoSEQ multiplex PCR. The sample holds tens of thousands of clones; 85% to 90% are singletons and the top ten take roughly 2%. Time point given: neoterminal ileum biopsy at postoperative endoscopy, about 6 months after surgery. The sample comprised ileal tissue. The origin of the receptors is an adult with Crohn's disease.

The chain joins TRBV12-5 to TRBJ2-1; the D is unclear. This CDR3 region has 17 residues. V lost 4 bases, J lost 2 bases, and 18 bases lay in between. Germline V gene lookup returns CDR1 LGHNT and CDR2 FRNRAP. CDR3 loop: CASGWSVGRPTYNEQFF. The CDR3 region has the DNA TGTGCTAGTGGTTGGTCCGTGGGCAGGCCCACCTACAATGAGCAGTTCTTC.

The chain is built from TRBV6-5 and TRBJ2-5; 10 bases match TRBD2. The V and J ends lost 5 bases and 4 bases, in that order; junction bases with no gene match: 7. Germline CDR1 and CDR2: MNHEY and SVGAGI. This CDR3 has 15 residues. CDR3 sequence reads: CASSIGTSDGETQYF. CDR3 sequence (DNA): TGTGCCAGCAGTATCGGGACTAGCGATGGAGAGACCCAGTACTTC.

The CDR3 is CASSEEGSGDEAFF. DNA of the CDR3: TGTGCCAGCAGTGAAGAGGGCTCCGGGGATGAAGCTTTCTTT. The chain joins TRBV6-1 to TRBJ1-1, with D unresolved. Germline assignment: CDR1 MNHNS and CDR2 SASEGT. Trimming pared 1 base from V and 7 bases from J, leaving 13 bases between. The CDR3 covers 14 residues.

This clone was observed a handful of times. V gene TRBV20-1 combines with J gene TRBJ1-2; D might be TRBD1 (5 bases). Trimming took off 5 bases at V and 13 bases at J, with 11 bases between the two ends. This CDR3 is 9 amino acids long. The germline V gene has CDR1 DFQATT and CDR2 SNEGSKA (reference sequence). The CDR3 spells CSAPQVPTF. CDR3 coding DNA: TGCAGTGCTCCACAGGTCCCCACCTTC.

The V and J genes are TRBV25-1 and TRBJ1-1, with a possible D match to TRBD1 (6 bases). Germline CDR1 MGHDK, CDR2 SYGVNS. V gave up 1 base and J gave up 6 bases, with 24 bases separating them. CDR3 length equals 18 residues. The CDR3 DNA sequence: TGTGCCAGCAGTGAATTGGGAGAGGGGAAAAAGGGGGGGGCTGAAGCTTTCTTT. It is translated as CASSELGEGKKGGAEAFF.

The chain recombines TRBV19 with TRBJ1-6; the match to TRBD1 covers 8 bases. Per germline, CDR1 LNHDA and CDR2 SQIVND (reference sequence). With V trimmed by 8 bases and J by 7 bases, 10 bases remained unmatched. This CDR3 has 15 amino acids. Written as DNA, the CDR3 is TGTGCCAGTGTCGCCCTGGGACAGGAAAATTCACCCCTCCACTTT. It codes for CASVALGQENSPLHF.

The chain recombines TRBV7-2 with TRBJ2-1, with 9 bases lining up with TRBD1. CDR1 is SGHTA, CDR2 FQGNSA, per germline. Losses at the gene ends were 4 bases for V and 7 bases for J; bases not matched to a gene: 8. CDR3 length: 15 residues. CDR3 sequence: CASSWGQGQGNEQFF. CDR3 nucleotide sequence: TGTGCCAGCAGCTGGGGACAGGGTCAGGGGAATGAGCAGTTCTTC.

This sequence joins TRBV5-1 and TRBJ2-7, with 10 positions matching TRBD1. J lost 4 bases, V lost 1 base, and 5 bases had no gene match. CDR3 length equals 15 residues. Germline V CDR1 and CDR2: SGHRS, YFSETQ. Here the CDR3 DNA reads TGCGCCAGCAGCTTGCCGGGACAGGGGATATACGAGCAGTACTTC. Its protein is CASSLPGQGIYEQYF.

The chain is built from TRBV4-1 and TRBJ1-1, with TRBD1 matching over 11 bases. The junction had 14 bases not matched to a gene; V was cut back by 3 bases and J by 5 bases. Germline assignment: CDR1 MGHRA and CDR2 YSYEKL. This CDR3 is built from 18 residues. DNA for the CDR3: TGCGCCAGCAGCCACACTGACGGACAGGGGGCTGGACTTACTGAAGCTTTCTTT. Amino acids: CASSHTDGQGAGLTEAFF.

The CDR3 is CASSGTLGETQYF. CDR3 DNA: TGTGCCAGCAGTGGGACTCTGGGAGAGACCCAGTACTTC. V and J are TRBV9 and TRBJ2-5, with TRBD2 as a possible D gene (6 bases). The CDR3 length is 13 residues. Trimming stripped 5 bases from V and 4 bases from J, with 12 bases between. Germline CDR1 and CDR2: SGDLS and YYNGEE.

The CDR3 DNA reads as TGTGCCAGCAGCCAAGACAGGGGCTCGGGGAATGAGCAGTTCTTC. Protein product: CASSQDRGSGNEQFF. The chain combines TRBV4-2 with TRBJ2-1; D is perhaps TRBD1 (6 bases). Germline CDR1 LGHNA, CDR2 YNFKEQ. V lost 0 bases, J lost 7 bases, and 13 bases lay in between. The CDR3 is 15 residues long.

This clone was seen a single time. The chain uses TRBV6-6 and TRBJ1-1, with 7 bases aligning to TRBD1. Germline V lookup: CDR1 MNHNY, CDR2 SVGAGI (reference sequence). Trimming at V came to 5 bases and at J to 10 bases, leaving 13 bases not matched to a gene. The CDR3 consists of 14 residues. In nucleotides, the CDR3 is TGTGCCAGCAGTACGACAGGGAAGAGAGGGGGAGCTTTCTTT. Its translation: CASSTTGKRGGAFF.

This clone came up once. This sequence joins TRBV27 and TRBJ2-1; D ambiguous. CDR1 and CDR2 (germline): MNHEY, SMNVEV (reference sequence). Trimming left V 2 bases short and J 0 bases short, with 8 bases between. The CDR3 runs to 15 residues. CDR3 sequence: CASSLRRTSYNEQFF. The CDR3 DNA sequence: TGTGCCAGCAGTTTAAGGAGAACCTCCTACAATGAGCAGTTCTTC.

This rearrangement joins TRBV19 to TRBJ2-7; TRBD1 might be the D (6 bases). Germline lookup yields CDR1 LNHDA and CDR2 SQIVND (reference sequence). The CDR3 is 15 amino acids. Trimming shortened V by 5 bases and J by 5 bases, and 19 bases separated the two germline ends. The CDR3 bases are TGTGCCAGTAGTGCTGGGACACCACGCAAGCACGAGCAGTACTTC. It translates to CASSAGTPRKHEQYF.

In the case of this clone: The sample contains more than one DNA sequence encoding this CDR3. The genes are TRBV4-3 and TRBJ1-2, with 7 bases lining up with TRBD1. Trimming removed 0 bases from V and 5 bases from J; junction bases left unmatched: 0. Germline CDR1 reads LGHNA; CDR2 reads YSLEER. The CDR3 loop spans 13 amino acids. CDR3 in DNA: TGCGCCAGCAGCCAAGACAGGGGGTATGGCTACACCTTC. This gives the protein CASSQDRGYGYTF.

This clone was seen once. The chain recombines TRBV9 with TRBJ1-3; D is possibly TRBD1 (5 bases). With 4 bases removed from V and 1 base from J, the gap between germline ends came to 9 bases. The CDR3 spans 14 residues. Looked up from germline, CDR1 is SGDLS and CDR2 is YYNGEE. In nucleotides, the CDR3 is TGTGCCAGCAGCCCGACAGTATCTGGAAACACCATATATTTT. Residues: CASSPTVSGNTIYF.

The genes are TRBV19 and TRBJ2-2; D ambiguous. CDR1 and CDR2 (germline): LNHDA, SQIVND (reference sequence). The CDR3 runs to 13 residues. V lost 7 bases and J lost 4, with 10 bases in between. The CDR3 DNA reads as TGTGCCAGTACCAATCCCAGCACCGGGGAGCTGTTTTTT. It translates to CASTNPSTGELFF.

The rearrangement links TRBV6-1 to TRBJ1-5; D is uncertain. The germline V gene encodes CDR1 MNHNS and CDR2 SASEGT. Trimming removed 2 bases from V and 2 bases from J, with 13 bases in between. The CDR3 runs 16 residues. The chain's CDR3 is CASSERGLGGNQPQHF. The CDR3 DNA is TGTGCCAGCAGTGAACGAGGTTTAGGTGGCAATCAGCCCCAGCATTTT.

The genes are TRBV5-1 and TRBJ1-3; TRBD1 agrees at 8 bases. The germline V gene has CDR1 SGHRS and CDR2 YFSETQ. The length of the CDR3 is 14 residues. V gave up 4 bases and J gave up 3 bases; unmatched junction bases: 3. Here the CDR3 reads CASSDDRGGNTIYF. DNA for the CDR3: TGCGCCAGCAGCGACGACAGGGGTGGAAACACCATATATTTT.

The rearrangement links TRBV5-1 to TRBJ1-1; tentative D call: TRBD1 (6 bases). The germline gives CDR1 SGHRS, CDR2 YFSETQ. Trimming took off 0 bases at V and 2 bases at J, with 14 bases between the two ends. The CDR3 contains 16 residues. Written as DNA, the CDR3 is TGCGCCAGCAGCTTGGGTGGGACACGGATTAACACTGAAGCTTTCTTT. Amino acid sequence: CASSLGGTRINTEAFF.

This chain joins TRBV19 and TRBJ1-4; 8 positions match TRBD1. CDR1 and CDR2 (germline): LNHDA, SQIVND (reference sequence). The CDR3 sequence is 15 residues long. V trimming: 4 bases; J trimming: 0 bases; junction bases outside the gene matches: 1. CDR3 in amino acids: CASSRDRTTNEKLFF. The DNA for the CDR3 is TGTGCCAGTAGTAGGGACAGGACAACTAATGAAAAACTGTTTTTT.

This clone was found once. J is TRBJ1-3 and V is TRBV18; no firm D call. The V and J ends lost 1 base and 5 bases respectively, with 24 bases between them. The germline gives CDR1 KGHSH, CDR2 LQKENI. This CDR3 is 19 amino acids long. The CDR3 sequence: CASSPLPPYGGEARNTIYF. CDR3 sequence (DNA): TGTGCCAGCTCACCACTCCCCCCCTATGGCGGGGAAGCAAGAAACACCATATATTTT.

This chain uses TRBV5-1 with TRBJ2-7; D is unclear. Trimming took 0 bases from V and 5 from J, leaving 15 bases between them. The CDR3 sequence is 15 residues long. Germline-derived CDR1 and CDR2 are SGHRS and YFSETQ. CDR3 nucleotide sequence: TGCGCCAGCAGCTTGGCCGGATCCCCTGGGCACGAGCAGTACTTC. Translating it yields CASSLAGSPGHEQYF.